This TCR beta chain is from a study of Ad26.COV2.S vaccination and SARS-CoV-2 variants. Study at large: Among those in the COV1001 Ad26.COV2.S trial arm was the donor. Doses of Ad26.COV2.S were injected into muscle once or twice, 56 days apart.

Sample treatment: over 15 received Ad26.COV2.S at low or high dose, single or two shots; 5 received placebo; per-sample allocation not given. Sample collection was performed on day 63 after the first vaccine or placebo injection. In Boston, an adult donor aged 18-55 years took part. CDR1 KGHSH and CDR2 LQKENI come from the germline V gene. The CDR3 extends over 15 amino acids. The trim removed 3 bases at V and 7 bases at J, leaving 10 bases unmatched. The sample holds one count of this clone. Antigen unknown. The method was immunoSEQ multiplex PCR; TCRdb's version includes in-frame clones alone and lacks a portion of them. The table shows 400,000 to 450,000 clones, with roughly 88% occurring only once. Study-wide results and limits: Breadth of non-spike TCRs did not differ between vaccinees and placebo recipients.

J is TRBJ2-3 and V is TRBV18; 7 bases match TRBD1. Specimen: peripheral blood, collected in a trial of Ad26.COV2.S vaccine versus placebo. The TCR comes from a person between 18 and 65 years old who received the Ad26.COV2.S COVID-19 vaccine or a placebo. The CDR3 DNA reads TGTGCCAGCTCACCCCGGGACAGCACAAGGAATACGCAGTATTTT. Its translation is CASSPRDSTRNTQYF.